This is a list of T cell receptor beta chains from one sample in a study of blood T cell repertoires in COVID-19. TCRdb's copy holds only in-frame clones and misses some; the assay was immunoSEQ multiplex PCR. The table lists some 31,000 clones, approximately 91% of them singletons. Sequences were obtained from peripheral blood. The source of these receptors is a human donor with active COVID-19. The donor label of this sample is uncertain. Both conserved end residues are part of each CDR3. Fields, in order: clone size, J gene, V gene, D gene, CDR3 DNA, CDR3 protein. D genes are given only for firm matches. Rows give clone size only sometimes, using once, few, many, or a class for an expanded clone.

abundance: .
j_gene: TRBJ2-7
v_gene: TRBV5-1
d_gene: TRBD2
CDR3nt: TGCGCCGTTCAGCGGGATCCCTCCTACGAGCAGTACTTC
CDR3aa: CAVQRDPSYEQYF

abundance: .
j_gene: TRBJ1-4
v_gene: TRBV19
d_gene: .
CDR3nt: TGTGCCAGTAGTATCAGGGCGCCTAATGAAAAACTGTTTTTT
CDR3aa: CASSIRAPNEKLFF

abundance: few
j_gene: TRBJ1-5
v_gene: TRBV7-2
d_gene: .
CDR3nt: TGTGCCAGCAGCTTAAAAACAGGGAGCAATCAGCCCCAGCATTTT
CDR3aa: CASSLKTGSNQPQHF

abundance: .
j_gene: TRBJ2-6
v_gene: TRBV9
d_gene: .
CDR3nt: TGTGCCAGCAGCGGACTCTCTGGGGCCAACGTCCTGACTTTC
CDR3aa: CASSGLSGANVLTF

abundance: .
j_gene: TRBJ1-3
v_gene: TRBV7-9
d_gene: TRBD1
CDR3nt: TGTGCCAGCAGCACCGGGACAGGGGTCGGAAACACCATATATTTT
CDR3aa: CASSTGTGVGNTIYF

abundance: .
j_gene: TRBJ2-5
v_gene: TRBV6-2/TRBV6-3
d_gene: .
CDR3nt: TGTGCCAGCAGTTACGGGACAGGTTGGGGGGGACAAGAGACCCAGTACTTC
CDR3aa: CASSYGTGWGGQETQYF

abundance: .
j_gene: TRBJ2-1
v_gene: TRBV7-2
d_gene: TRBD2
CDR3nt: TGTGCCAGCAGCGTTTACCAGACTAGCCGGGGATACAATGAGCAGTTCTTC
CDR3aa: CASSVYQTSRGYNEQFF

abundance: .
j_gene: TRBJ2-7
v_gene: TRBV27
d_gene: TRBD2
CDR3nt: TGTGCCAGCAGGGGGGGACTAGCGGGTTACGAGCAGTACTTC
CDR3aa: CASRGGLAGYEQYF

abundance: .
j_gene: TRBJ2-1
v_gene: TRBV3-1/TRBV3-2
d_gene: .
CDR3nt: TGTGCCAGCAGCCAAGCAGGCGGGTGGGATGAGCAGTTCTTC
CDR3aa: CASSQAGGWDEQFF

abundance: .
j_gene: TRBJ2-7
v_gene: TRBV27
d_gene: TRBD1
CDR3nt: TGTGCCAGCAGCACTTCCCGACAGGGCCTTTCCTACGAGCAGTACTTC
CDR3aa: CASSTSRQGLSYEQYF

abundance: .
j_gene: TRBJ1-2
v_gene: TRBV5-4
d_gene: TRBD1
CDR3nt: TGTGCCAGCAGCTCCGGACAGGGCCTCCCCAGCTATGGCTACACCTTC
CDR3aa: CASSSGQGLPSYGYTF

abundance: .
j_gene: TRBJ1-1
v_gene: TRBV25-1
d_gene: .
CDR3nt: TGTGCCAGTATCCTGAACACTGAAGCTTTCTTT
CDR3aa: CASILNTEAFF

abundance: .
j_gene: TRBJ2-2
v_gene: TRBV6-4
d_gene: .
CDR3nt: TGTGCCAGCAGTGGGACGACAGGGAACACCGGGGAGCTGTTTTTT
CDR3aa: CASSGTTGNTGELFF

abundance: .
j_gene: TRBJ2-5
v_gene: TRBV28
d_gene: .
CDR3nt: TGTGCCAGCAGTAGATTTAGAAGGCGGAACGAAGAGACCCAGTACTTC
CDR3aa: CASSRFRRRNEETQYF

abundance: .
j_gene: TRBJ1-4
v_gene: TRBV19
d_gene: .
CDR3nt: TGTGCCAGTAGTATACATGCAACTAATGAAAAACTGTTTTTT
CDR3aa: CASSIHATNEKLFF

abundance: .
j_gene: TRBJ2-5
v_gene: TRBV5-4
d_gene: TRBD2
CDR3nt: TGTGCCAGCAGCTTGTCATCGGGACTAGCGGGGGTGGAGACCCAGTACTTC
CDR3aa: CASSLSSGLAGVETQYF

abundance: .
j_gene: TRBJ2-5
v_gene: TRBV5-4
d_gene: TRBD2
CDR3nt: TGTGCCAGCAGCTTACCAGCGGGGGGGCAAGAGACCCAGTACTTC
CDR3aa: CASSLPAGGQETQYF

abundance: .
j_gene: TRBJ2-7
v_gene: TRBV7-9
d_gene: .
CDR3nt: TGTGCCAGCAGCCGAGAGGGCCATTCCTACGAGCAGTACTTC
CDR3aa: CASSREGHSYEQYF

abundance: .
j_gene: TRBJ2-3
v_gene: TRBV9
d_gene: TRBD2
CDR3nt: TGTGCCAGCAGCGTAGCGGGGGGGGCCCGCACAGATACGCAGTATTTT
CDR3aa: CASSVAGGARTDTQYF

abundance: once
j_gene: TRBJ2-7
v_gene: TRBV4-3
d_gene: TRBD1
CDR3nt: TGCGCCAGCAGCCTACACTCGACACAGGGGGCTTACGAGCAGTACTTC
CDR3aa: CASSLHSTQGAYEQYF

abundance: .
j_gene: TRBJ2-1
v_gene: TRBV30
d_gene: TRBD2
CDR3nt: TGTGCCTGGAGTATCGGGAGGGGCCGCAATGAGCAGTTCTTC
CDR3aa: CAWSIGRGRNEQFF

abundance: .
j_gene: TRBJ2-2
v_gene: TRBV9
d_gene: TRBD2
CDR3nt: TGTGCCAGCAGCGTAGGTCTAGCGGTAGCCAGAGGTTCCGGGGAGCTGTTTTTT
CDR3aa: CASSVGLAVARGSGELFF

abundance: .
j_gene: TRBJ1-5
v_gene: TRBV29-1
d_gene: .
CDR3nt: TGCAGCGTCGCGTCGGAGGGGCCCCAGCATTTT
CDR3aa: CSVASEGPQHF

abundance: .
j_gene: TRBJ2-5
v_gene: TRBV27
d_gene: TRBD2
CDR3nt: TGTGCCAGCAGTTCCGCCCGGGACTACCTTCCACAGGAGACCCAGTACTTC
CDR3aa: CASSSARDYLPQETQYF

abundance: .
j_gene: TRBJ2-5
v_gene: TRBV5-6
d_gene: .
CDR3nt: TGTGCCAGCAGCCAAAAGAGGGCGGAGAGCCTCCCAGAGACCCAGTACTTC
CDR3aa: CASSQKRAESLPETQYF

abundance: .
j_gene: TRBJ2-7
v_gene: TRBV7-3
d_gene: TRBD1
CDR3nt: TGTGCCAGCAGCTTAACCGGGACAGGTTTCATCCAGTACTTC
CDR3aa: CASSLTGTGFIQYF

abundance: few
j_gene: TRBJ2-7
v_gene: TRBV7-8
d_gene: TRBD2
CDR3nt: TGTGCCAGCAGCTTAGGGACTAGCTACCACTACGAGCAGTACTTC
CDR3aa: CASSLGTSYHYEQYF

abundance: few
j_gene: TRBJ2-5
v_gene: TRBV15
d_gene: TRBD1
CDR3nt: TGTGCCACCAGCAGAGCGGGCAGGGGGCAGACCCAGTACTTC
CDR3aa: CATSRAGRGQTQYF

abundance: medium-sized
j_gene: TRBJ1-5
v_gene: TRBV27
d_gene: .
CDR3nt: TGTGCCAGCAGCCCAACAGCCGTCTTAAGTCAGCCCCAGCATTTT
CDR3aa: CASSPTAVLSQPQHF

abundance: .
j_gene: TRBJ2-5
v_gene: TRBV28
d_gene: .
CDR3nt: TGTGCCAGCAGTTCAGGGGAAGAGACCCAGTACTTC
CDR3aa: CASSSGEETQYF

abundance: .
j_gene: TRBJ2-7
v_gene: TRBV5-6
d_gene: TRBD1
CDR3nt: TGTGCCAGCAGCTTCGGGACAGGGCTCTACGAGCAGTACTTC
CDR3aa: CASSFGTGLYEQYF

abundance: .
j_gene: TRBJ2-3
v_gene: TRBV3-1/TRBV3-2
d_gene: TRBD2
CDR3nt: TGTGCCAGCAGCCCCTCGGGGGGACGCACAGATACGCAGTATTTT
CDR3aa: CASSPSGGRTDTQYF

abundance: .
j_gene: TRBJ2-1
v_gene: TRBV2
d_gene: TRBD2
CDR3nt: TGTGCCAGCAGTGGTGGTTTCGGGGGGGTCTACAATGAGCAGTTCTTC
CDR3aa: CASSGGFGGVYNEQFF

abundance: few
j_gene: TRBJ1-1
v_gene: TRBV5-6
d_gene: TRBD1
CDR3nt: TGTGCCAGCAGCCACACGGCACCACAGGGGGCGAGGGACACTGAAGCTTTCTTT
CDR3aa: CASSHTAPQGARDTEAFF

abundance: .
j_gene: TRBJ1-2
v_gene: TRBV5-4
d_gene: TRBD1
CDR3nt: TGTGCCAGCAGCTTTGGACAGGGGAGCATCTATGGCTACACCTTC
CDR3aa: CASSFGQGSIYGYTF

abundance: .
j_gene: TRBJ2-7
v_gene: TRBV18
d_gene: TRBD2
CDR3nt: TGTGCCAGCTCACCAAGACTAGCGGGAGGAAACTACGAGCAGTACTTC
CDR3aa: CASSPRLAGGNYEQYF

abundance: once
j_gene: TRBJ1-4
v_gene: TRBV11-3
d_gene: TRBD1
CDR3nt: TGTGCCAGCAGCTTAGCCCGGACAGGGGTAGTTGAAAAACTGTTTTTT
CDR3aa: CASSLARTGVVEKLFF

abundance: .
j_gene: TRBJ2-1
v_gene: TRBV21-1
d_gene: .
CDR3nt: TGTGCCAGCAGCAAACCTAGCGATGAGCAGTTCTTC
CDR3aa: CASSKPSDEQFF

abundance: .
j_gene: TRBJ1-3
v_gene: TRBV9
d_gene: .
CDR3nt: TGTGCCAGCACCGCCGGGATGGGATCGGGAAACACCATATATTTT
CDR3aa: CASTAGMGSGNTIYF

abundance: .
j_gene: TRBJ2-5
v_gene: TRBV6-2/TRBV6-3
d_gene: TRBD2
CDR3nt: TGTGCCAGCAGTAAGCGGGAGCGGGAGACCCAGTACTTC
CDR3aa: CASSKRERETQYF

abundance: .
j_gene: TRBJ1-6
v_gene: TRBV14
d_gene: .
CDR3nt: TGTGCCAGCAGCCAAGGTAATGCGAGGCCCCTCCACTTT
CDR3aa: CASSQGNARPLHF

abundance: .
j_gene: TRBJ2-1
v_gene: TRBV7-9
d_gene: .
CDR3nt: TGTGCCAGCAGCCCAAGCGGAGCGAACTACAATGAGCAGTTCTTC
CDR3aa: CASSPSGANYNEQFF

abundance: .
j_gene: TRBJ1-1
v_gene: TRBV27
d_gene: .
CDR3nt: TGTGCCAGCACCTGGGGGGGAACGAACACTGAAGCTTTCTTT
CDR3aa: CASTWGGTNTEAFF

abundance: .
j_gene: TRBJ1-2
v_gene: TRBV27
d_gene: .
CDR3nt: TGTGCCAGCAGTTTAGGGCAGGGGACGGCCGGGAACTATGGCTACACCTTC
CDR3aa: CASSLGQGTAGNYGYTF

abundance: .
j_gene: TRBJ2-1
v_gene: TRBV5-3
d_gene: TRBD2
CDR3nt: TGTGCCAGAAGCTTGTCGCGCCTAGCGGGGGGGTACAATGAGCAGTTCTTC
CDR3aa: CARSLSRLAGGYNEQFF

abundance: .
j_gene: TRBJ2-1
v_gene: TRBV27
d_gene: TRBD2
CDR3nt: TGTGCCAGCAGTTTATCGTCCGGGGGGGACTACAATGAGCAGTTCTTC
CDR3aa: CASSLSSGGDYNEQFF

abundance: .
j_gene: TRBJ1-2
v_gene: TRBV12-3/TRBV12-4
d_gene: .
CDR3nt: TGTGCCAGCAGCCAAAACACTAACTATGGCTACACCTTC
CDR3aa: CASSQNTNYGYTF

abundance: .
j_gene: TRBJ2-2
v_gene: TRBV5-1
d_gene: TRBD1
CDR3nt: TGCGCCAGCAGCCCGGGACAGGGGGCCGGGGAGCTGTTTTTT
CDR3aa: CASSPGQGAGELFF

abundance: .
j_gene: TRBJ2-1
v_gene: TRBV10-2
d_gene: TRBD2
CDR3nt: TGCGCCAGCAGTGAAACTAGCGGGGGTTCCTACAATGAGCAGTTCTTC
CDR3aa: CASSETSGGSYNEQFF

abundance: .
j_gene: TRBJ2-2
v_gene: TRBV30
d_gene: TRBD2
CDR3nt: TGTGCCTGGAGTGGGGGGCGGGTAGCGGGGGGCCCCTTCTTCAACACCGGGGAGCTGTTTTTT
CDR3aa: CAWSGGRVAGGPFFNTGELFF

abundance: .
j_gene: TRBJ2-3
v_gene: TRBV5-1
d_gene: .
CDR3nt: TGCGCCAGCAGCTTAGGGACTAGCACAGATACGCAGTATTTT
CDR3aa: CASSLGTSTDTQYF

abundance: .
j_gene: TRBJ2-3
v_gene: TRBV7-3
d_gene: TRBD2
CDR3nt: TGTGCCAGCAGCCTCCAGGGCGGGGGGGCCTCTGCAGATACGCAGTATTTT
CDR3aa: CASSLQGGGASADTQYF

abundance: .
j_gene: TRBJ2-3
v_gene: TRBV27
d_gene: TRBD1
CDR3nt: TGTGCCAGCAGTTGGTGGGGGCGACAGGGGGGGACAGATACGCAGTATTTT
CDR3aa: CASSWWGRQGGTDTQYF

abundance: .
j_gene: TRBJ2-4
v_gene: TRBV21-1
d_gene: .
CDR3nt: TGTGCCAGCAGCAAAGTGGGTAGCGGGAGGCCCCTGGCCAAAAACATTCAGTACTTC
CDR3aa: CASSKVGSGRPLAKNIQYF